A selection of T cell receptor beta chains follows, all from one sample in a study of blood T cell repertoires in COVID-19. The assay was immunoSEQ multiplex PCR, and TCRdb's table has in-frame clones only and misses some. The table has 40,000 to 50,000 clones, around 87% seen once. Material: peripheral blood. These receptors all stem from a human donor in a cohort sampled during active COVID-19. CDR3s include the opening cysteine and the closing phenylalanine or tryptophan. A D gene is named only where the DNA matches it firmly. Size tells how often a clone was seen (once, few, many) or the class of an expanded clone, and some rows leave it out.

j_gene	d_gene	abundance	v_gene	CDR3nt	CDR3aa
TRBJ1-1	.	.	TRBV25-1	TGTGCCAGCAGTGACCGGTCCACGGAAGCTTTCTTT	CASSDRSTEAFF
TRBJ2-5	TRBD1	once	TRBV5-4	TGTGCCAGCAGGACAGACAGGGGTCGCCAGACCCAGTACTTC	CASRTDRGRQTQYF
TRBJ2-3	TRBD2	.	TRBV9	TGTGCCAGCAGCGGCCGCCTAGCGGGGGGGCGGACAGATACGCAGTATTTT	CASSGRLAGGRTDTQYF
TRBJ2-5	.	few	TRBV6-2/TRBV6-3	TGTGCCAGCAGCCGTGGACTTGGAGAGACCCAGTACTTC	CASSRGLGETQYF
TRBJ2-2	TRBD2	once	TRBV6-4	TGTGCCAGTAACCCGGGAGGAAGACTGAACACCGGGGAGCTGTTTTTT	CASNPGGRLNTGELFF
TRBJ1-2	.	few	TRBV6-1	TGTGCCAGCAGTGAAGCGGGCGTTGATGGCTACACCTTC	CASSEAGVDGYTF
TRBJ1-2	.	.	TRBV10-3	TGTGCCATCAATTTAAACAGTTCCTATGGCTACACCTTC	CAINLNSSYGYTF
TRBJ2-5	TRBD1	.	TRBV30	TGTGCCTGGAGTGGAGACAGGGGAGAGACCCAGTACTTC	CAWSGDRGETQYF
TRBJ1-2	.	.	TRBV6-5	TGTGCCAGCAGTCCGTTACAGGGTTTAAGTGGCTACACCTTC	CASSPLQGLSGYTF
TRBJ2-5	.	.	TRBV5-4	TGTGCCAGCAGCGTTTGGAGTGGCAGTTTACAAGAGACCCAGTACTTC	CASSVWSGSLQETQYF
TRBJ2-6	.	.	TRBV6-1	TGTGCCAGCAGTGAAGACAACTCTGGGGCCAACGTCCTGACTTTC	CASSEDNSGANVLTF
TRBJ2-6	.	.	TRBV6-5	TGTGCCAGCGGAACAGGCGCTGGGGCCAACGTCCTGACTTTC	CASGTGAGANVLTF
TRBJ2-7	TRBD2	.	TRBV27	TGTGCCAGCAGACCTGGGGGACTAGCGGGGAACTACGAGCAGTACTTC	CASRPGGLAGNYEQYF
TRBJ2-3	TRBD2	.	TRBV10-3	TGTGCCATCCAGGGACTAGCGGGGACAGATACGCAGTATTTT	CAIQGLAGTDTQYF
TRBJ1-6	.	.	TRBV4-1	TGCGCCAGCAGCGGTGGGGGCAGTGGTAATTCACCCCTCCACTTT	CASSGGGSGNSPLHF
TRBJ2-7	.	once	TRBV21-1	TGCGCCAGCAGCAAACGGTTGGACAGCCCCTACGAGCAGTACTTC	CASSKRLDSPYEQYF
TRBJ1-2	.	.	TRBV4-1	TGCGCCAGCAGCCACCCCTCCGGGTCGGGCTACACCTTC	CASSHPSGSGYTF
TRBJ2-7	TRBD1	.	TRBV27	TGTGCCAGCAGTAGGGGGCCCTACGAGCAGTACTTC	CASSRGPYEQYF
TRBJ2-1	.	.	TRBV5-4	TGTGCCAGCAGCTTGGGGACGGGGAATGAGCAGTTCTTC	CASSLGTGNEQFF
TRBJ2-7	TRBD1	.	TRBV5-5	TGTGCCAGCAGCTTGGCACAGGGGGTGACGTACGAGCAGTACTTC	CASSLAQGVTYEQYF
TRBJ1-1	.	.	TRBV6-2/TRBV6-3	TGTGCCAGCAGTTACTTAATCTCCCGGGGTAGCACTGAAGCTTTCTTT	CASSYLISRGSTEAFF
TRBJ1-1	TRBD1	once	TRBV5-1	TGCGCCAGCAGCTTGAACAGGGGGCTTAACACTGAAGCTTTCTTT	CASSLNRGLNTEAFF
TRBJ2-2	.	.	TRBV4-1	TGCGCCAGCAGCCAGGCTTTCAGGGACACCGGGGAGCTGTTTTTT	CASSQAFRDTGELFF
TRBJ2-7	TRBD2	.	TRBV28	TGTGCCAGCAGTTCGACTAGCGGGAGGGTGGGGCAGTACTTC	CASSSTSGRVGQYF
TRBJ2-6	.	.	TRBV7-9	TGTGCCAGCAGCTTGGTCAGGGGCTCTGGGGCCAACGTCCTGACTTTC	CASSLVRGSGANVLTF
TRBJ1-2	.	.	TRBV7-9	TGTGCCAGCAGCTCCTCCGACACGATGGAAGGACTTAACTATGGCTACACCTTC	CASSSSDTMEGLNYGYTF